The sequence of this T cell receptor (beta chain) was determined in a study of technical replicates of blood from several donors. Measured with immunoSEQ multiplex PCR; TCRdb has only the in-frame clones, and not every one. This sample has about 56,000 clones, with approximately 92% found just once. The germline V and J ends were trimmed by 0 bases and 2 bases, with 19 bases remaining between them. CDR1 and CDR2 from the germline V gene are LGHNA and YSLEER. The length of the CDR3 is 19 residues. Note on this clone: Other DNA sequences in this specimen translate into the identical CDR3.

The chain uses TRBV4-3 and TRBJ2-2; the D gene is possibly TRBD1 (6 bases). This receptor was obtained from a human donor in good health. Some clones in this sample may be carry-over from other donors' samples. What was sequenced was PBMCs. The CDR3 protein is CASSQDGAGAAINTGELFF. The CDR3, as DNA: TGCGCCAGCAGCCAAGATGGCGCAGGGGCCGCGATAAACACCGGGGAGCTGTTTTTT.